Listed here are 15 T cell receptor beta chains from one sample, sequenced in a study of T cells after yellow fever vaccination. TCRdb re-analysed the 5' RACE reads in MiXCR, keeping a single row per CDR3 protein. The sample carries 300,000 to 350,000 distinct CDR3 sequences, roughly 4.3% recorded once. The sequences come from PBMCs, collected 15 days after the yellow fever booster vaccination. The receptors were gathered from a man between 18 and 35 years old who received the YFV17D yellow fever vaccine.

This clonotype was seen many times. The J gene is TRBJ2-2, the V gene TRBV3-1; TRBD2 aligns across 7 bases. Germline V gene lookup returns CDR1 LGHDT and CDR2 YNNKEL (reference sequence). The CDR3 loop spans 14 amino acids. V was pared by 4 bases and J by 7 bases, with 6 bases of the junction left unmatched. Written as DNA, the CDR3 is TGTGCCAGCAGCCCCGGACTAGTAGGCGGGGAGCTGTTTTTT. Its protein is CASSPGLVGGELFF.

The chain uses TRBV19 and TRBJ1-2; D gene ambiguous. This CDR3 is 13 amino acids long. Germline CDR1 is LNHDA and CDR2 is SQIVND (reference sequence). Trimming cost V 3 bases and J 6 bases, with 11 bases left between them. In DNA form, the CDR3 reads TGTGCCAGTAGTATGGGCCCGGCGAATGGCTACACCTTC. It yields the protein CASSMGPANGYTF.

This clonotype was seen a few times. This chain's CDR3 is CASSGQGRATEAFF. CDR3 in DNA: TGTGCCAGTTCCGGACAGGGCAGGGCCACTGAAGCTTTCTTT. V and J are TRBV19 and TRBJ1-1, with TRBD1 identical over 8 bases. V was clipped by 8 bases and J by 4 bases; unmatched bases: 9. The CDR3 has 14 residues. CDR1 is LNHDA and CDR2 is SQIVND in the germline V gene (reference sequence).

This clonotype showed up just a few times. As DNA, the CDR3 is TGTGCCAGCACACAGGGAAGGACCTCTGGGGCCAACGTCCTGACTTTC. Translated, it gives CASTQGRTSGANVLTF. V and J are TRBV12-3 or TRBV12-4 and TRBJ2-6; the D gene is possibly TRBD1 (6 bases). CDR3 size: 16 residues. Trimming pared 7 bases from V and 0 bases from J, leaving 13 bases between.

This clonotype has a count of ten or more. Written as DNA, the CDR3 is TGTGCCAGCAGCCCGGGGATTTCTAGCAATCAGCCCCAGCATTTT. Protein product: CASSPGISSNQPQHF. The chain employs TRBV7-2 and TRBJ1-5; D is undetermined. The CDR3 sequence is 15 residues long. CDR1 is SGHTA, CDR2 FQGNSA, per germline. Trimming shortened V by 5 bases and J by 0 bases, and 11 bases separated the two germline ends.

This clonotype was seen only a few times. The rearrangement links TRBV10-3 to TRBJ1-5, with no clear D. The germline CDR1 and CDR2 sequences are ENHRY and SYGVKD. V lost 3 bases to trimming and J lost 2 bases, with 11 bases between them. CDR3 length equals 15 residues. CDR3: CAISDSGRGNQPQHF. As DNA, the CDR3 is TGTGCCATCAGTGATTCAGGTAGGGGCAATCAGCCCCAGCATTTT.

This clonotype showed up many times. The V call is TRBV5-1, the J call TRBJ2-1; 10 bases agree with TRBD1. CDR3 length equals 13 residues. The J segment lost 8 bases and the V segment lost 7 bases, leaving 6 bases of the junction unmatched. The germline V gene encodes CDR1 SGHRS and CDR2 YFSETQ. CDR3: CASLRDRGDEQFF. The CDR3 DNA follows: TGCGCCAGCTTAAGGGACAGGGGTGATGAGCAGTTCTTC.

This clonotype was detected many times. The V and J genes are TRBV4-1 and TRBJ2-1, with a tentative D call TRBD1 (6 bases). Germline V gene lookup returns CDR1 MGHRA and CDR2 YSYEKL. The CDR3 covers 15 residues. Trimming removed 1 base at V and 5 bases at J, with 12 bases between. The DNA of the CDR3 is TGCGCCAGCAGCCAAGGGCAGGGGATCCACAATGAGCAGTTCTTC. This encodes CASSQGQGIHNEQFF.

This clonotype was detected only a few times. This chain joins TRBV7-2 and TRBJ2-2; 8 bases align to TRBD1. V lost 1 base to trimming and J lost 2 bases; unmatched junction nucleotides: 3. The CDR3 is made up of 16 amino acids. Germline loops: CDR1 SGHTA, CDR2 FQGNSA. CDR3 sequence reads: CASSLGQGSNTGELFF. CDR3 bases: TGTGCCAGCAGCTTAGGACAGGGGTCTAACACCGGGGAGCTGTTTTTT. Full variable domain (rest looked up from reference TRBV7-2 and TRBJ2-2): GAGVSQSPSNKVTEKGKDVELRCDPISGHTALYWYRQSLGQGLEFLIYFQGNSAPDKSGLPSDRFSAERTGGSVSTLTIQRTQQEDSAVYLCASSLGQGSNTGELFFGEGSRLTVL.

This rearrangement joins TRBV28 to TRBJ2-5, with TRBD2 matching over 8 bases. This CDR3 has 14 amino acids. In germline, CDR1 is MDHEN, CDR2 SYDVKM. J lost 7 bases, V lost 2 bases, and 6 bases had no gene match. The CDR3 reads CASSLASGRGTQYF. The CDR3 nucleotides are TGTGCCAGCAGTTTAGCTAGCGGGCGGGGGACCCAGTACTTC. Variable domain in full (rest from reference TRBV28 and TRBJ2-5): DVKVTQSSRYLVKRTGEKVFLECVQDMDHENMFWYRQDPGLGLRLIYFSYDVKMKEKGDIPEGYSVSREKKERFSLILESASTNQTSMYLCASSLASGRGTQYFGPGTRLLVL.

Ten or more counts support this clonotype. J is TRBJ1-1 and V is TRBV10-3, with unresolved D. Germline CDR1 is ENHRY and CDR2 is SYGVKD. This CDR3 has 13 amino acids. Trimming pared 6 bases from V and 1 base from J, leaving 9 bases between. The CDR3 loop reads CAISRMENTEAFF. The CDR3 bases are TGTGCCATCAGCCGTATGGAGAACACTGAAGCTTTCTTT.

Only a few counts were recorded for this clonotype. The chain is built from TRBV20-1 and TRBJ2-7; D possibly corresponds to TRBD2 (5 bases). V was trimmed by 1 base and J by 6 bases, leaving 7 bases between them. Germline V gives CDR1 DFQATT, CDR2 SNEGSKA (reference sequence). The CDR3 has 11 residues. The CDR3 here is CSARGGGEQYF. CDR3 nucleotides: TGCAGTGCTAGAGGAGGAGGCGAGCAGTACTTC.

This clonotype appeared a few times. V gene TRBV5-1 combines with J gene TRBJ2-5; D is possibly TRBD1 or TRBD2 (5 bases each). This CDR3 has 14 amino acids. Germline V lookup: CDR1 SGHRS, CDR2 YFSETQ. Trimming removed 4 bases from V and 9 bases from J, with 19 bases in between. The chain's CDR3 is CASSHRDQARAQYF. In nucleotides, the CDR3 is TGCGCCAGCAGCCACCGGGACCAGGCTAGGGCCCAGTACTTC.

This clonotype appeared many times. This sequence joins TRBV6-5 and TRBJ1-5, with unresolved D. The V end was cut by 6 bases, the J end by 3 bases, with 15 bases between. The germline V gene has CDR1 MNHEY and CDR2 SVGAGI. The length of the CDR3 is 15 residues. CDR3 sequence reads: CASRLADGANQPQHF. The CDR3 DNA reads TGTGCCAGCAGGTTAGCGGACGGCGCCAATCAGCCCCAGCATTTT.

The V call is TRBV20-1, the J call TRBJ2-3, with TRBD2 matching over 13 bases. The CDR3 has 17 residues. The V gene's germline CDR1 is DFQATT and CDR2 SNEGSKA (reference sequence). V lost 5 bases to trimming and J lost 0 bases; unmatched junction nucleotides: 8. CDR3 protein: CSAGTSGELSSTDTQYF. CDR3 coding DNA: TGCAGTGCTGGGACTAGCGGGGAATTATCTAGCACAGATACGCAGTATTTT.